The 2 T cell receptor beta chains in this list originate from one sample, sequenced in a study of blood T cell repertoires in COVID-19 (dated by TCRdb to between 2020 and 2021). Libraries were prepared through the immunoSEQ multiplex PCR assay. TCRdb carries this immuneACCESS record with in-frame sequences only. Its versions omit some clonotypes, under half of them owing to an unresolved V gene in the studies checked, with the rest unexplained. The sample yields some 250,000 clones; about nine tenths were counted once. In total, the top ten clones hold 2.2% of the sample. Sequencing was performed on peripheral blood. These TCRs come from a man between 25 and 39 years old who had recovered from COVID-19.

V gene TRBV9 combines with J gene TRBJ1-2, with a tentative D call TRBD1 (6 bases). The CDR3 length is 13 residues. Per the germline V gene, CDR1 is SGDLS and CDR2 is YYNGEE. Trimming left V 4 bases short and J 2 bases short, with 9 bases between. This CDR3 is CASSTGQNYGYTF. The DNA of the CDR3 is TGTGCCAGCAGCACAGGACAGAACTATGGCTACACCTTC. Full variable domain (missing parts from reference TRBV9 and TRBJ1-2): DSGVTQTPKHLITATGQRVTLRCSPRSGDLSVYWYQQSLDQGLQFLIQYYNGEERAKGNILERFSAQQFPDLHSELNLSSLELGDSALYFCASSTGQNYGYTFGSGTRLTVV.

This clone appeared a few times. The chain carries TRBV24-1 and TRBJ2-2, with 9 bases identical to TRBD1. The germline V gene has CDR1 KGHDR and CDR2 SFDVKD. V gave up 4 bases and J gave up 5 bases; unmatched junction bases: 7. This CDR3 is 16 amino acids long. The CDR3 DNA sequence: TGTGCCACCAGTGAACCACAGGGGGCGAGGACCGGGGAGCTGTTTTTT. Protein product: CATSEPQGARTGELFF.